A selection of T cell receptor beta chains follows, all from one sample in a study of cytomegalovirus exposure and HLA in healthy donors. Sequenced by immunoSEQ multiplex PCR; TCRdb stores in-frame clones only, minus some. The table includes some 140,000 clones, about 70% detected once. Sequencing used PBMCs. The origin of the receptors is a man aged 35 to 55 in good health and CMV-seronegative. Each CDR3 is given with its conserved first and last residue. The D gene is left open where the match is weak. Not all rows give a size; the values are once, few, many and, for expanded clones, a class.

cdr3_length: 14; j_call: TRBJ2-3; v_call: TRBV9; clone_size: -; d_call: TRBD2; cdr3_aa: CASSQSGSTDTQYF; cdr3_nt: TGTGCCAGCAGCCAGAGCGGGAGTACGGATACGCAGTATTTT
cdr3_length: 13; j_call: TRBJ1-1; v_call: TRBV6-5; clone_size: few; d_call: TRBD1; cdr3_aa: CASKLQGAIEAFF; cdr3_nt: TGTGCCAGCAAGTTACAGGGGGCGATTGAAGCTTTCTTT
cdr3_length: 17; j_call: TRBJ2-3; v_call: TRBV9; clone_size: -; d_call: -; cdr3_aa: CASSVVPSEGGTDTQYF; cdr3_nt: TGTGCCAGCAGCGTAGTACCTAGTGAGGGCGGCACAGATACGCAGTATTTT
cdr3_length: 16; j_call: TRBJ2-3; v_call: TRBV28; clone_size: few; d_call: TRBD2; cdr3_aa: CASSLEQLAGADTQYF; cdr3_nt: TGTGCCAGCAGTTTGGAGCAACTAGCGGGAGCAGATACGCAGTATTTT
cdr3_length: 13; j_call: TRBJ2-1; v_call: TRBV7-8; clone_size: -; d_call: -; cdr3_aa: CASSGDIYNEQFF; cdr3_nt: TGTGCCAGCAGCGGGGACATTTACAATGAGCAGTTCTTC
cdr3_length: 15; j_call: TRBJ2-1; v_call: TRBV25-1; clone_size: -; d_call: TRBD2; cdr3_aa: CASIPRGGAYNEQFF; cdr3_nt: TGTGCCAGCATCCCACGCGGGGGGGCGTACAATGAGCAGTTCTTC
cdr3_length: 13; j_call: TRBJ2-7; v_call: TRBV15; clone_size: -; d_call: -; cdr3_aa: CATGRPGSSQQYF; cdr3_nt: TGTGCCACCGGGAGGCCAGGGTCCTCACAGCAGTACTTC
cdr3_length: 14; j_call: TRBJ2-7; v_call: TRBV27; clone_size: few; d_call: TRBD1; cdr3_aa: CARSRDRGICGQYF; cdr3_nt: TGTGCCAGATCGAGGGACAGGGGGATCTGCGGGCAGTACTTC
cdr3_length: 16; j_call: TRBJ2-1; v_call: TRBV2; clone_size: -; d_call: TRBD1; cdr3_aa: CASTSADRASYNEQFF; cdr3_nt: TGTGCCAGCACCTCGGCCGACAGGGCGTCCTACAATGAGCAGTTCTTC
cdr3_length: 16; j_call: TRBJ1-1; v_call: TRBV19; clone_size: -; d_call: -; cdr3_aa: CASSILTDLMNTEAFF; cdr3_nt: TGTGCCAGTAGTATACTTACAGATCTCATGAACACTGAAGCTTTCTTT
cdr3_length: 14; j_call: TRBJ1-2; v_call: TRBV4-3; clone_size: -; d_call: -; cdr3_aa: CASSQDSTGYGYTF; cdr3_nt: TGCGCCAGCAGCCAAGATTCCACCGGCTATGGCTACACCTTC
cdr3_length: 15; j_call: TRBJ2-3; v_call: TRBV7-2; clone_size: few; d_call: TRBD2; cdr3_aa: CASSSGLADGDTQYF; cdr3_nt: TGTGCCAGCAGCTCGGGACTAGCGGACGGGGATACGCAGTATTTT
cdr3_length: 14; j_call: TRBJ2-7; v_call: TRBV5-1; clone_size: -; d_call: -; cdr3_aa: CASSFRGANYEQYF; cdr3_nt: TGCGCCAGCAGCTTCCGGGGGGCCAACTACGAGCAGTACTTC
cdr3_length: 14; j_call: TRBJ2-5; v_call: TRBV7-2; clone_size: -; d_call: TRBD2; cdr3_aa: CASSLRLAGGTQYF; cdr3_nt: TGTGCCAGCAGCTTACGACTAGCGGGGGGGACCCAGTACTTC
cdr3_length: 14; j_call: TRBJ2-7; v_call: TRBV6-1; clone_size: -; d_call: -; cdr3_aa: CASSDGTTPYEQYF; cdr3_nt: TGTGCCAGCAGTGATGGCACAACCCCCTACGAGCAGTACTTC
cdr3_length: 11; j_call: TRBJ1-2; v_call: TRBV30; clone_size: -; d_call: -; cdr3_aa: CAWSSNYGYTF; cdr3_nt: TGTGCCTGGAGCAGTAACTATGGCTACACCTTC
cdr3_length: 15; j_call: TRBJ2-7; v_call: TRBV11-2; clone_size: -; d_call: TRBD1; cdr3_aa: CASSLGPGGGYEQYF; cdr3_nt: TGTGCCAGCAGCTTAGGGCCAGGGGGCGGGTACGAGCAGTACTTC
cdr3_length: 14; j_call: TRBJ1-1; v_call: TRBV5-1; clone_size: few; d_call: TRBD1; cdr3_aa: CASSWGQGGTEAFF; cdr3_nt: TGCGCCAGCAGCTGGGGACAGGGGGGCACTGAAGCTTTCTTT
cdr3_length: 15; j_call: TRBJ2-1; v_call: TRBV7-3; clone_size: -; d_call: -; cdr3_aa: CASSSNGLAHNEQFF; cdr3_nt: TGTGCCAGCAGCTCCAATGGCCTAGCCCACAATGAGCAGTTCTTC
cdr3_length: 15; j_call: TRBJ1-2; v_call: TRBV11-2; clone_size: -; d_call: -; cdr3_aa: CASSRVGEALYGYTF; cdr3_nt: TGTGCCAGCAGCCGTGTGGGAGAAGCTCTCTATGGCTACACCTTC
cdr3_length: 15; j_call: TRBJ1-2; v_call: TRBV15; clone_size: -; d_call: TRBD1; cdr3_aa: CATSRDHRGPGGYTF; cdr3_nt: TGTGCCACCAGCAGAGATCACAGGGGGCCTGGTGGCTACACCTTC
cdr3_length: 12; j_call: TRBJ1-2; v_call: TRBV7-9; clone_size: -; d_call: TRBD1; cdr3_aa: CASSPRQGVYTF; cdr3_nt: TGTGCCAGCAGCCCTCGACAGGGGGTCTACACCTTC
cdr3_length: 12; j_call: TRBJ2-7; v_call: TRBV5-1; clone_size: -; d_call: -; cdr3_aa: CASSSQAYEQYF; cdr3_nt: TGCGCCAGCAGCTCACAGGCCTACGAGCAGTACTTC